This TCR beta chain was recorded in a study of T cells in Graves' hyperthyroidism and ophthalmopathy. There were TCR beta CDR3 regions amplified from RNA transcripts. HTBI primers drove first-round RT-PCR of the TCR CDR3. TCRdb re-called the multiplex PCR reads through MiXCR, storing one row per CDR3 protein. The sample includes 620,000 or so distinct CDR3 sequences, roughly 15% seen only once; the top ten take approximately 12%. Active moderate-to-severe ophthalmopathy, Clinical Activity Score at least 3, NOSPECS at least 4, under 3 months' duration. Germline V CDR1 and CDR2: MDHEN, SYDVKM. V was cut by 7 bases and J by 10 bases, with 17 bases left in between. The length of the CDR3 is 14 residues. This clonotype showed up many times.

The TCR was taken from a woman in her forties or fifties with Graves' ophthalmopathy. The source material was blood. The chain carries TRBV28 and TRBJ1-6; D unresolved. In nucleotides, the CDR3 is TGTGCCAGCACCCAACCCCAGACGGAATCACCCCTCCACTTT. Amino acids: CASTQPQTESPLHF.